This T cell receptor beta chain was found in a study of response to subunit inactivated influenza vaccine. General study points: The authors offered the suggestion that each seasonal influenza vaccination recruits few new T cells.

This clonotype was observed a handful of times. Antigen unknown. This CDR3 is 13 amino acids long. Germline loops: CDR1 DFQATT, CDR2 SNEGSKA (reference sequence). V shed 6 bases, J shed 5 bases, and the junction held 4 bases outside the gene matches. TCRdb ran MiXCR on the RT-PCR reads and lists one entry per CDR3 protein. The sample has hundreds of thousands of distinct CDR3 sequences, 15% to 20% seen once; the top ten hold under 13%. This TCR was recovered from a man between 45 and 60 years old who received an inactivated influenza vaccine. V and J are TRBV20-1 and TRBJ2-1; 10 bases fit TRBD2. The sample in question was PBMCs from blood, obtained 4 to 6 days after vaccination. In nucleotides, the CDR3 is TGCAGTGCCGGGACTAGCGTAAACAATGAGCAGTTCTTC. Protein sequence: CSAGTSVNNEQFF.